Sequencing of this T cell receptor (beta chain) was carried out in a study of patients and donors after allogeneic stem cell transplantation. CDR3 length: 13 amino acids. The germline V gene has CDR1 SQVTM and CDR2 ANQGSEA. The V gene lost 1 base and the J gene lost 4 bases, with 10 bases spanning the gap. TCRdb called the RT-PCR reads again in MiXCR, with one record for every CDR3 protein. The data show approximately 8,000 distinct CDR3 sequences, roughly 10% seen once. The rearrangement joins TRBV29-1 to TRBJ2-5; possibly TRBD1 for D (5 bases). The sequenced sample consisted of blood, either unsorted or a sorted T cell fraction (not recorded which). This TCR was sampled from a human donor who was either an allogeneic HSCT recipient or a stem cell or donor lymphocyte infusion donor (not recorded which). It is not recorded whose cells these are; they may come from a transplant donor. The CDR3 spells CSVEGPGLETQYF. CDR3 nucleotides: TGCAGCGTTGAAGGGCCAGGGTTAGAGACCCAGTACTTC. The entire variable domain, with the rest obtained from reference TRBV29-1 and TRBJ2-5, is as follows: SAVISQKPSRDICQRGTSLTIQCQVDSQVTMMFWYRQQPGQSLTLIATANQGSEATYESGFVIDKFPISRPNLTFSTLTVSNMSPEDSSIYLCSVEGPGLETQYFGPGTRLLVL.